A selection of T cell receptor beta chains follows, all from one sample in a study of shared clonotypes between healthy human individuals. Repertoires were generated with immunoSEQ multiplex PCR, while TCRdb's copy carries only in-frame clones and drops some. The data hold about 1.1 million clones, with 78% observed a single time. Sequenced material: memory CD4+ T cells from PBMCs. The receptors shown here come from a man aged 18 to 30 in good health. Some clones in this sample may be carry-over from other donors' samples. Both conserved end residues are part of each CDR3. The D gene is left open where the match is weak. Clone size is stated in some rows and not others, as once, few, many or a class when expanded.

CDR3 protein,CDR3 DNA,CDR3 length,D gene,J gene,clone size,V gene
CASSPPGQAYGYTF,TGTGCCAGCAGTCCTCCGGGACAGGCCTATGGCTACACCTTC,14,TRBD1,TRBJ1-2,NA,TRBV28
CASSSDPGIEQFF,TGTGCCAGCAGCTCGGACCCGGGCATTGAGCAGTTCTTC,13,NA,TRBJ2-1,NA,TRBV7-3
CSVGVGYEQYF,TGCAGCGTGGGGGTTGGGTACGAGCAGTACTTC,11,NA,TRBJ2-7,NA,TRBV29-1
CASSRPGRGGIYF,TGCGCCAGCAGCCGCCCCGGCCGGGGAGGCATATATTTT,13,NA,TRBJ1-3,few,TRBV4-1
CASSLAAGGPWETQYF,TGCGCCAGCAGCTTGGCGGCGGGAGGGCCTTGGGAGACCCAGTACTTC,16,TRBD2,TRBJ2-5,once,TRBV5-1
CASSTLPGQSYEQYF,TGTGCCAGCAGCACCCTCCCGGGACAGTCCTACGAGCAGTACTTC,15,TRBD1,TRBJ2-7,NA,TRBV11-1
CASSLLGTETQYF,TGTGCCAGCAGCTTGTTGGGCACTGAGACCCAGTACTTC,13,NA,TRBJ2-5,NA,TRBV5-5
CASSITRRTSGRTYNEQFF,TGTGCCAGCAGTATAACACGGAGGACTAGCGGGAGGACCTACAATGAGCAGTTCTTC,19,TRBD2,TRBJ2-1,NA,TRBV28
CASSLVSDTEAFF,TGTGCCAGCAGCTTAGTAAGCGACACTGAAGCTTTCTTT,13,NA,TRBJ1-1,NA,TRBV7-6
CASSQTSGRLSEQFF,TGCGCCAGCAGCCAGACTAGCGGGAGATTAAGTGAGCAGTTCTTC,15,TRBD2,TRBJ2-1,once,TRBV4-3
CASSQNFRTPSTDTQYF,TGTGCCAGCAGTCAAAATTTCCGGACACCTAGCACAGATACGCAGTATTTT,17,NA,TRBJ2-3,NA,TRBV7-2
CASSQTTGIGHNEQFF,TGCGCCAGCAGCCAAACTACAGGGATAGGGCACAATGAGCAGTTCTTC,16,NA,TRBJ2-1,many,TRBV4-3
CASSVGGAGGLYEQYF,TGTGCCAGCAGCGTCGGGGGAGCGGGAGGGCTCTACGAGCAGTACTTC,16,TRBD2,TRBJ2-7,NA,TRBV9
CAISAVNTEAFF,TGTGCCATCAGTGCGGTGAACACTGAAGCTTTCTTT,12,NA,TRBJ1-1,NA,TRBV10-3
CASSPNARTSEKLFF,TGTGCCAGCAGCCCAAACGCCAGAACAAGTGAAAAACTGTTTTTT,15,NA,TRBJ1-4,NA,TRBV5-4
CASSSQSGPWRELFF,TGTGCCAGCAGCTCGCAGTCGGGCCCTTGGAGGGAGCTGTTTTTT,15,NA,TRBJ2-2,NA,TRBV7-3
CASSQTDRVSGELFF,TGTGCCAGCAGCCAGACCGACAGGGTCTCCGGGGAGCTGTTTTTT,15,TRBD1,TRBJ2-2,NA,TRBV5-8
CASCRGTKLAKNIQYF,TGTGCCAGCTGCCGCGGGACAAAACTAGCCAAAAACATTCAGTACTTC,16,NA,TRBJ2-4,NA,TRBV6-6
CASSSDRADNEQFF,TGTGCCAGCAGCTCGGACAGGGCCGACAATGAGCAGTTCTTC,14,TRBD1,TRBJ2-1,NA,TRBV7-9
CASSPGREQYF,TGTGCCAGCAGCCCGGGGCGAGAGCAGTACTTC,11,NA,TRBJ2-7,NA,TRBV28
CASSKRDILETQYF,TGTGCCAGCAGTAAAAGGGACATTCTTGAGACCCAGTACTTC,14,NA,TRBJ2-5,NA,TRBV28
CASSVNSGRKFF,TGTGCCAGCAGCGTAAATAGCGGGAGGAAGTTCTTC,12,TRBD2,TRBJ2-1,NA,TRBV9
CASSRTGVYEQYF,TGTGCCAGCAGCCGGACAGGGGTCTACGAGCAGTACTTC,13,TRBD1,TRBJ2-7,NA,TRBV5-6
CASSLRPGLEGSSTDTQYF,TGTGCCAGTAGTCTAAGGCCGGGACTAGAGGGGTCGAGCACAGATACGCAGTATTTT,19,TRBD2,TRBJ2-3,NA,TRBV19
CASSGYRGTNEKLFF,TGTGCCAGCAGTGGATACAGGGGCACTAATGAAAAACTGTTTTTT,15,TRBD1,TRBJ1-4,NA,TRBV6-1
CASSLVSSGIGPGEQFF,TGCGCCAGCAGCTTGGTTTCTAGCGGGATAGGCCCCGGCGAGCAGTTCTTC,17,TRBD2,TRBJ2-1,few,TRBV5-1
CASSRGLLNEQFF,TGTGCCAGCAGCCGAGGACTCCTCAATGAGCAGTTCTTC,13,NA,TRBJ2-1,NA,TRBV11-2
CASSYMSSGNTIYF,TGTGCCAGCAGTTACATGAGCTCTGGAAACACCATATATTTT,14,NA,TRBJ1-3,NA,TRBV6-6